These 19 T cell receptor beta chains were all obtained from the same sample, sequenced in a study of cytomegalovirus exposure and HLA in healthy donors. Amplification used 60 Vbeta primers and 13 Jbeta primers. Using immunoSEQ multiplex PCR, the repertoire was profiled, and TCRdb retains in-frame clones only, with some absent. The sample carries around 170,000 clones, about three quarters recorded once. The sample was PBMCs. The receptor source for this set is a woman aged 40 to 50 in good health and CMV-seropositive.

This clone appeared a few times. The genes are TRBV7-8 and TRBJ2-7; 9 bases match TRBD1. CDR1 is SGHVS and CDR2 is FQNEAQ in the germline V gene. CDR3 length: 15 residues. J gave up 7 bases and V 5 bases, and 12 bases lay outside the gene matches. CDR3 sequence reads: CASSLPGQGMREQYF. CDR3 in DNA: TGTGCCAGCAGCCTACCGGGACAGGGTATGAGGGAGCAGTACTTC.

This clone has just one count. The gene calls are TRBV6-1 and TRBJ1-1; TRBD1 aligns across 11 bases. With 5 bases clipped from V and 6 bases from J, the junction kept 8 bases outside the gene matches. Germline CDR1 is MNHNS and CDR2 is SASEGT. This CDR3 is built from 15 residues. In nucleotides, the CDR3 is TGTGCCAGCAGTTTCGGGGACAGGGGGTTCGCTGAAGCTTTCTTT. This translates into CASSFGDRGFAEAFF.

The V and J genes are TRBV5-1 and TRBJ1-1; maybe TRBD1 (6 bases). CDR3 length equals 16 residues. CDR1 and CDR2 from the germline V gene are SGHRS and YFSETQ. The germline V and J ends were trimmed by 0 bases and 0 bases, with 12 bases remaining between them. The CDR3 loop is CASSLGQEWVNTEAFF. As DNA, the CDR3 is TGCGCCAGCAGCTTGGGACAGGAATGGGTGAACACTGAAGCTTTCTTT.

V and J are TRBV5-8 and TRBJ1-2; TRBD1 matches 8 bases. With 4 bases clipped from V and 0 bases from J, the junction kept 2 bases outside the gene matches. The CDR3 is 14 amino acids. Germline V lookup: CDR1 SGHTS, CDR2 YDEGEE. The CDR3: CASSGRGPNYGYTF. The CDR3, as DNA: TGTGCCAGCAGCGGCAGGGGGCCTAACTATGGCTACACCTTC.

This chain connects TRBV29-1 to TRBJ2-1, with 8 nucleotides matching TRBD1. The ends lost 5 bases at V and 8 bases at J; junction bases unmatched: 20. Germline values: CDR1 SQVTM, CDR2 ANQGSEA. CDR3 length: 17 residues. The CDR3 DNA reads as TGCAGCGTTATCAGCTGGGTGGCAGGGGGCCTGAGCCATGAGCAGTTCTTC. It specifies CSVISWVAGGLSHEQFF.

The sample holds a few counts of this clone. The chain combines TRBV5-1 with TRBJ1-2; D gene ambiguous. V lost 0 bases, J lost 10 bases, and 10 bases lay in between. The CDR3 spans 12 residues. CDR1 and CDR2 from the germline V gene are SGHRS and YFSETQ. The CDR3 sequence: CASSLDQFSYTF. The CDR3 DNA follows: TGCGCCAGCAGCTTGGATCAGTTCTCCTACACCTTC. The full variable domain, with the rest looked up from reference TRBV5-1 and TRBJ1-2, is KAGVTQTPRYLIKTRGQQVTLSCSPISGHRSVSWYQQTPGQGLQFLFEYFSETQRNKGNFPGRFSGRQFSNSRSEMNVSTLELGDSALYLCASSLDQFSYTFGSGTRLTVV.

The J gene is TRBJ1-1, the V gene TRBV29-1; no definite D call. The CDR3 contains 14 residues. V was clipped by 7 bases and J by 1 base, with 16 bases between them. CDR1 SQVTM and CDR2 ANQGSEA come from the germline V gene. The CDR3: CSARGGRTNTEAFF. In nucleotides, the CDR3 is TGCAGCGCCCGGGGTGGGCGAACGAACACTGAAGCTTTCTTT.

The chain couples TRBV5-6 to TRBJ1-1, with TRBD1 identical over 8 bases. The germline CDR1 and CDR2 sequences are SGHDT and YYEEEE. The CDR3 is 15 residues long. The V and J ends lost 3 bases and 8 bases, in that order; junction bases with no gene match: 12. CDR3 loop: CASSSLGQGATEAFF. The CDR3 bases are TGTGCCAGCAGCTCTTTGGGGCAGGGGGCTACCGAAGCTTTCTTT.

This chain joins TRBV4-1 and TRBJ2-3, with TRBD1 matching 8 bases. Losses at the gene ends were 1 base for V and 5 bases for J; bases not matched to a gene: 11. CDR3 length: 17 amino acids. The germline gives CDR1 MGHRA, CDR2 YSYEKL. CDR3 in DNA: TGCGCCAGCAGCCAAGTCCAGGGGAAAACAGGGGGAGATACGCAGTATTTT. Protein product: CASSQVQGKTGGDTQYF.

The rearrangement joins TRBV9 to TRBJ2-3; D is undetermined. Germline V gives CDR1 SGDLS, CDR2 YYNGEE. The ends were cut back, 0 bases at V and 1 base at J, with 18 bases in the middle. The CDR3 length is 18 residues. Written as DNA, the CDR3 is TGTGCCAGCAGCGTAGGATCAATCGCAGTCTCCCGCACAGATACGCAGTATTTT. Its protein product is CASSVGSIAVSRTDTQYF.

The chain has TRBV5-6 and TRBJ1-1; 8 bases fit TRBD1. The CDR3 contains 14 residues. J lost 7 bases, V lost 4 bases, and 9 bases had no gene match. Germline V gene lookup returns CDR1 SGHDT and CDR2 YYEEEE. CDR3 sequence reads: CASSPGGSHNEAFF. The CDR3 region has the DNA TGTGCCAGCAGCCCAGGGGGCAGCCATAATGAAGCTTTCTTT.

This chain connects TRBV6-5 to TRBJ1-1; perhaps TRBD1 as D (5 bases). Trimming cost V 5 bases and J 6 bases, with 16 bases left between them. This CDR3 has 14 amino acids. Per the germline V gene, CDR1 is MNHEY and CDR2 is SVGAGI. DNA for the CDR3: TGTGCCAGCAGTAACCGCCAGGGAATCCCTGAAGCTTTCTTT. It codes for CASSNRQGIPEAFF.

The rearrangement uses TRBV9 and TRBJ1-5, with a tentative D call TRBD1 (6 bases). CDR1 and CDR2 (germline): SGDLS, YYNGEE. The V end was cut by 4 bases, the J end by 4 bases, with 21 bases between. The CDR3 consists of 17 residues. This chain's CDR3 is CASSPRGGPEENQPQHF. The CDR3 DNA reads as TGTGCCAGCAGCCCCCGCGGGGGCCCTGAAGAAAATCAGCCCCAGCATTTT.

This clone was observed a few times. V gene TRBV10-1 combines with J gene TRBJ2-1, with 14 bases that match TRBD2. CDR1 and CDR2 from the germline V gene are WNHNN and SYGVQD (reference sequence). CDR3 length: 16 residues. The V segment lost 6 bases and the J segment 6 bases; nucleotides outside the gene matches: 7. The CDR3: CASSPGLAGGGNEQFF. The DNA of the CDR3 is TGCGCCAGCAGCCCCGGACTAGCGGGGGGAGGCAATGAGCAGTTCTTC.

The chain is built from TRBV7-6 and TRBJ2-5; D might be TRBD1 (6 bases). The germline V gene encodes CDR1 SGHVS and CDR2 FNYEAQ. V shed 5 bases and J shed 0 bases, with 13 bases lying between them. This CDR3 comprises 15 residues. The CDR3 region has the DNA TGTGCCAGCAGCCCGGGGACAACGTACCAAGAGACCCAGTACTTC. Amino acid sequence: CASSPGTTYQETQYF.

The chain joins TRBV28 to TRBJ1-2; tentatively, D is TRBD1 (6 bases). Looked up from germline, CDR1 is MDHEN and CDR2 is SYDVKM. The CDR3 is made up of 15 amino acids. Trimming removed 6 bases at V and 4 bases at J, with 18 bases between. CDR3 in amino acids: CASRDNTGTAYGYTF. CDR3 nucleotide sequence: TGTGCCAGCAGGGATAATACAGGGACCGCCTATGGCTACACCTTC.

As concerns this clone: Other DNA sequences in this specimen translate into the identical CDR3. V and J are TRBV25-1 and TRBJ1-3; a possible D gene is TRBD1 (5 bases). The germline gives CDR1 MGHDK, CDR2 SYGVNS. Trimming removed 6 bases at V and 7 bases at J, with 19 bases between. This CDR3 spans 15 amino acids. CDR3 nucleotides: TGTGCCAGCAGCCCCCTAGGGGAACTCTGGAACACCATATATTTT. This codes for CASSPLGELWNTIYF.

The CDR3 here is CASSLRGTYVDGYTF. DNA of the CDR3: TGCGCCAGCAGCTTACGGGGGACGTATGTTGACGGCTACACCTTC. The chain is built from TRBV5-1 and TRBJ1-2; possible D gene TRBD1, 5 bases. The CDR3 extends over 15 amino acids. V lost 2 bases and J 8 bases, leaving 19 bases between the germline ends. Per germline, CDR1 SGHRS and CDR2 YFSETQ.

The chain uses TRBV6-6 and TRBJ2-7, with D perhaps TRBD2 (5 bases). Germline V gives CDR1 MNHNY, CDR2 SVGAGI (reference sequence). This CDR3 comprises 13 residues. V was trimmed by 8 bases and J by 4 bases, leaving 15 bases between them. The CDR3 region is CASGSRVGYEQYF. The CDR3 nucleotides read TGTGCCAGCGGATCGCGGGTGGGTTACGAGCAGTACTTC.